Shown below are 30 T cell receptor beta chains from a single sample sequenced in a study of blood T cell repertoires in COVID-19. The table came from immunoSEQ multiplex PCR; TCRdb's copy has only in-frame clones and leaves some out. The sample lists under 350,000 clones, around 86% occurring once. Sequencing was done on a sample of PBMCs or T cells enriched from blood (not recorded which). Source of these receptors: a young woman who had recovered from COVID-19.

The rearrangement uses TRBV5-8 and TRBJ1-4; tentatively, D is TRBD1 (6 bases). V was trimmed by 3 bases and J by 6 bases, leaving 12 bases between them. CDR3 length equals 14 residues. Germline V gives CDR1 SGHTS, CDR2 YDEGEE. Written as DNA, the CDR3 is TGTGCCAGCAGCTCTTCAGGGGCCGATGAAAAACTGTTTTTT. It yields the protein CASSSSGADEKLFF.

In DNA, the CDR3 is TGTGCCAGCAGTATAATAGACTCAACCGGGACACCAAAAGAGACCCAGTACTTC. Its protein is CASSIIDSTGTPKETQYF. V is TRBV28 and J is TRBJ2-5; D perhaps matches TRBD1 (6 bases). Germline loops: CDR1 MDHEN, CDR2 SYDVKM. Trimming removed 5 bases from V and 3 bases from J, with 25 bases in between. This CDR3 is built from 18 residues.

The rearrangement uses TRBV27 and TRBJ1-1; the D is unclear. CDR3 length: 14 amino acids. From germline, CDR1 is MNHEY and CDR2 SMNVEV (reference sequence). Trimming took off 4 bases at V and 4 bases at J, with 13 bases between the two ends. CDR3 in DNA: TGTGCCAGCAGTTATAGCGTGTTGGGCACTGAAGCTTTCTTT. Translation gives CASSYSVLGTEAFF.

The V gene is TRBV4-3, the J gene TRBJ1-2, with a weak D call TRBD1 (5 bases). Germline-derived CDR1 and CDR2 are LGHNA and YSLEER. The CDR3 runs 14 residues. Trimming stripped 3 bases from V and 3 bases from J, with 11 bases between. The CDR3: CASSHRQPYYGYTF. The CDR3 DNA sequence: TGCGCCAGCAGCCACCGACAGCCCTACTATGGCTACACCTTC.

The gene calls are TRBV7-9 and TRBJ1-1; the D is unclear. The CDR3 covers 13 residues. CDR1 is SEHNR, CDR2 FQNEAQ, per germline (reference sequence). Trimming took 3 bases from V and 1 from J, leaving 6 bases between them. In nucleotides, the CDR3 is TGTGCCAGCAGCTTTGGAGGGAACACTGAAGCTTTCTTT. Protein product: CASSFGGNTEAFF. The full variable domain, rest sourced from reference TRBV7-9 and TRBJ1-1, is DTGVSQNPRHKITKRGQNVTFRCDPISEHNRLYWYRQTLGQGPEFLTYFQNEAQLEKSRLLSDRFSAERPKGSFSTLEIQRTEQGDSAMYLCASSFGGNTEAFFGQGTRLTVV.

The gene calls are TRBV30 and TRBJ2-5; TRBD2 agrees at 14 bases. V lost 3 bases, J lost 4 bases, and 7 bases stayed unmatched. Germline-derived CDR1 and CDR2 are GTSNPN and SVGIG (reference sequence). This CDR3 is 16 amino acids long. The CDR3 protein is CAWSHGTSGRGETQYF. CDR3 nucleotides: TGTGCCTGGAGCCATGGGACTAGCGGGAGAGGAGAGACCCAGTACTTC.

The chain employs TRBV27 and TRBJ2-3, with 9 bases identical to TRBD2. Germline V lookup: CDR1 MNHEY, CDR2 SMNVEV (reference sequence). The V gene end was trimmed by 6 bases and the J gene end by 2 bases; junction bases not matched to a gene: 6. There are 15 residues in the CDR3. CDR3 in amino acids: CASSLTSGPTDTQYF. CDR3 DNA sequence: TGTGCCAGCAGCCTGACTAGCGGACCCACAGATACGCAGTATTTT.

This sequence joins TRBV7-3 and TRBJ1-1; D is uncertain. Trimming left V 4 bases short and J 2 bases short, with 8 bases between. The CDR3 spans 13 residues. From germline, CDR1 is SGHTA and CDR2 FQGTGA. CDR3 in DNA: TGTGCCAGCAGCTCACAGATTAACACTGAAGCTTTCTTT. Translation gives CASSSQINTEAFF.

The chain uses TRBV15 and TRBJ2-1, with 9 nucleotides matching TRBD1. V shed 5 bases, J shed 3 bases, and the junction held 11 bases outside the gene matches. CDR3 length: 17 residues. CDR1 and CDR2 from the germline V gene are LNHNV and YYDKDF (reference sequence). The CDR3 region is CATSGPRTGEGYNEQFF. CDR3 DNA sequence: TGTGCCACCAGCGGTCCAAGGACAGGGGAGGGCTACAATGAGCAGTTCTTC.

This sequence joins TRBV27 and TRBJ2-7, with 9 nucleotides matching TRBD1. This CDR3 spans 16 amino acids. The V gene's germline CDR1 is MNHEY and CDR2 SMNVEV (reference sequence). The trim removed 6 bases at V and 5 bases at J, leaving 14 bases unmatched. The CDR3 coding sequence is TGTGCCAGCAGCTTAGGGGGACAGGGTTTGGGGGACGAGCAGTACTTC. It yields the protein CASSLGGQGLGDEQYF.

The chain carries TRBV3-1 (or the pseudogene TRBV3-2) and TRBJ1-1; possible D gene TRBD1, 5 bases. The V and J ends lost 6 bases and 1 base respectively, with 9 bases between them. The CDR3 runs to 13 residues. CDR1 is LGHDT, CDR2 YNNKEL, per germline (reference sequence). CDR3 residues: CASRLTENTEAFF. Written as DNA, the CDR3 is TGTGCCAGCAGGTTGACAGAGAACACTGAAGCTTTCTTT.

The chain joins TRBV20-1 to TRBJ2-5, with D unresolved. The ends were cut back, 3 bases at V and 4 bases at J, with 6 bases in the middle. The CDR3 length is 11 residues. The germline CDR1 and CDR2 sequences are DFQATT and SNEGSKA (reference sequence). DNA for the CDR3: TGCAGTGCTAGCCCGTCAGAGACCCAGTACTTC. Its protein product is CSASPSETQYF.

The chain links TRBV4-2 to TRBJ2-2, with D perhaps TRBD1 (7 bases). Germline V CDR1 and CDR2: LGHNA, YNFKEQ. V was shortened by 0 bases and J by 6 bases, with 17 bases between the two germline ends. This CDR3 has 17 amino acids. CDR3 DNA: TGTGCCAGCAGCCAAGACCTTCCAGGGGGGCGGGCCGGGGAGCTGTTTTTT. It is translated as CASSQDLPGGRAGELFF.

The V and J genes are TRBV25-1 and TRBJ2-7; 9 bases align to TRBD2. V gave up 3 bases and J gave up 6 bases; unmatched junction bases: 3. CDR1 is MGHDK and CDR2 is SYGVNS in the germline V gene. This CDR3 contains 13 residues. CDR3 residues: CASSELAGSEQYF. The CDR3 DNA reads TGTGCCAGCAGTGAGCTAGCGGGATCCGAGCAGTACTTC.

V gene TRBV27 combines with J gene TRBJ2-2; TRBD2 might be the D (7 bases). Per germline, CDR1 MNHEY and CDR2 SMNVEV (reference sequence). The CDR3 is 16 amino acids. V lost 4 bases, J lost 4 bases, and 16 bases lay in between. CDR3 sequence reads: CASSWRGGLVTGELFF. CDR3 sequence (DNA): TGTGCCAGCAGTTGGAGGGGGGGCCTGGTCACCGGGGAGCTGTTTTTT.

The table lists this clone with a few counts. Here the CDR3 DNA reads TGTGCCAGCAGCTTAGGGGACAGGGGCGGTTATGGCTACACCTTC. Its protein is CASSLGDRGGYGYTF. This chain joins TRBV7-2 and TRBJ1-2, with 10 nucleotides matching TRBD1. Germline V gene data show CDR1 as SGHTA and CDR2 as FQGNSA. The CDR3 runs 15 residues. V was pared by 1 base and J by 5 bases, with 4 bases of the junction left unmatched.

V and J are TRBV3-1 (or the pseudogene TRBV3-2) and TRBJ2-4; weak D call: TRBD1 (5 bases). The CDR3 is made up of 14 amino acids. V lost 5 bases and J lost 5, with 13 bases in between. CDR1 LGHDT and CDR2 YNNKEL come from the germline V gene (reference sequence). Written as DNA, the CDR3 is TGTGCCAGCAGCATACGGACAAGCGAAAACATTCAGTACTTC. Amino acid sequence: CASSIRTSENIQYF.

V usage is TRBV10-1 and J usage is TRBJ2-1; 8 bases align to TRBD2. Germline V gives CDR1 WNHNN, CDR2 SYGVQD (reference sequence). The length of the CDR3 is 15 residues. V trimming: 2 bases; J trimming: 3 bases; junction bases outside the gene matches: 3. CDR3: CASSEVAGGYNEQFF. The DNA for the CDR3 is TGCGCCAGCAGTGAGGTGGCGGGGGGCTACAATGAGCAGTTCTTC.

The V call is TRBV5-1, the J call TRBJ2-7; 10 nucleotides align to TRBD2. The CDR3 sequence is 17 residues long. Losses at the gene ends were 3 bases for V and 1 base for J; bases not matched to a gene: 10. Germline CDR1 and CDR2: SGHRS and YFSETQ. The CDR3 reads CASSYGQLAGASYEQYF. The DNA of the CDR3 is TGCGCCAGCAGCTACGGACAGCTAGCGGGGGCTTCCTACGAGCAGTACTTC.

The chain recombines TRBV28 with TRBJ2-7, with D perhaps TRBD2 (6 bases). V shed 6 bases and J shed 3 bases, with 15 bases lying between them. CDR3 size: 14 residues. The germline V gene encodes CDR1 MDHEN and CDR2 SYDVKM. The CDR3 loop reads CASRGLEGLYEQYF. In DNA, the CDR3 is TGTGCCAGCAGGGGCCTGGAGGGCCTCTACGAGCAGTACTTC. Complete variable domain (other parts from reference TRBV28 and TRBJ2-7): DVKVTQSSRYLVKRTGEKVFLECVQDMDHENMFWYRQDPGLGLRLIYFSYDVKMKEKGDIPEGYSVSREKKERFSLILESASTNQTSMYLCASRGLEGLYEQYFGPGTRLTVT.

The V and J genes are TRBV6-5 and TRBJ2-1; 8 bases line up with TRBD1. The CDR3 covers 13 residues. The V gene end was trimmed by 5 bases and the J gene end by 9 bases; junction bases not matched to a gene: 6. Germline V CDR1 and CDR2: MNHEY, SVGAGI. Here the CDR3 reads CASSRTGFTEQFF. DNA of the CDR3: TGTGCCAGCAGTCGGACAGGGTTCACTGAGCAGTTCTTC.

J is TRBJ1-4 and V is TRBV5-1, with TRBD1 matching 8 bases. There are 16 residues in the CDR3. Germline loops: CDR1 SGHRS, CDR2 YFSETQ. J gave up 5 bases and V 1 base, and 7 bases lay outside the gene matches. Here the CDR3 reads CASSLPQGVRNEKLFF. CDR3 sequence (DNA): TGCGCCAGCAGCTTGCCACAGGGGGTTCGCAATGAAAAACTGTTTTTT.

This clone has a handful of counts. The genes are TRBV6-2 or TRBV6-3 and TRBJ2-1; the D gene is possibly TRBD2 (7 bases). Between the trimmed V and J ends, which lost 0 bases and 8 bases, there was a span of 20 bases. The CDR3 covers 17 residues. The germline V gene encodes CDR1 MNHEY and CDR2 SVGEGT. In DNA form, the CDR3 reads TGTGCCAGCAGTTACTCCCCCGTTCAGGCGGGGGCGGATGAGCAGTTCTTC. Amino acids: CASSYSPVQAGADEQFF.

This sequence joins TRBV27 and TRBJ2-1; TRBD1 aligns across 8 bases. Germline trimming cut 4 bases from V and 7 bases from J; bases unmatched to any gene: 9. CDR1 is MNHEY and CDR2 is SMNVEV in the germline V gene (reference sequence). The CDR3 runs to 15 residues. The CDR3 spells CASSSRTGYENEQFF. CDR3 DNA: TGTGCCAGCAGTTCAAGGACAGGGTACGAAAATGAGCAGTTCTTC.

The V gene is TRBV30, the J gene TRBJ2-2; TRBD2 agrees at 8 bases. The CDR3 contains 16 residues. The V gene's germline CDR1 is GTSNPN and CDR2 SVGIG (reference sequence). Trimming took 6 bases from V and 0 from J; bases not matched to a gene: 9. The DNA for the CDR3 is TGTGCCTGTCAATGGGGTAGCGGGGCGAACACCGGGGAGCTGTTTTTT. It encodes CACQWGSGANTGELFF.

The chain combines TRBV7-3 with TRBJ1-1, with D perhaps TRBD1 (5 bases). CDR3 length: 17 amino acids. Germline CDR1 reads SGHTA; CDR2 reads FQGTGA. Trimming stripped 5 bases from V and 3 bases from J, with 22 bases between. Here the CDR3 DNA reads TGTGCCAGCAGCACCCAACTGGCAGGGAGGGTGGACACTGAAGCTTTCTTT. Translated, it gives CASSTQLAGRVDTEAFF.

This chain connects TRBV10-1 to TRBJ2-1; 9 positions agree with TRBD1. CDR1 is WNHNN, CDR2 SYGVQD, per germline (reference sequence). With 2 bases clipped from V and 8 bases from J, the junction kept 10 bases outside the gene matches. This CDR3 spans 16 amino acids. The CDR3 here is CASSEIDRGSLDEQFF. The CDR3 DNA is TGCGCCAGCAGTGAGATCGACAGGGGGTCTCTGGATGAGCAGTTCTTC.

A single count supports this clone. This chain connects TRBV27 to TRBJ2-7; 7 nucleotides agree with TRBD2. The CDR3 runs to 15 residues. Trimming removed 0 bases from V and 7 bases from J; junction bases left unmatched: 9. CDR1 is MNHEY and CDR2 is SMNVEV in the germline V gene (reference sequence). The CDR3 DNA is TGTGCCAGCAGTTTATCGAACGGGCCCGGGGGGGAGCAGTACTTC. This codes for CASSLSNGPGGEQYF.

The chain is built from TRBV9 and TRBJ2-5, with 9 positions matching TRBD2. Trimming cost V 3 bases and J 4 bases; bases outside gene matches: 7. From germline, CDR1 is SGDLS and CDR2 YYNGEE. This CDR3 is built from 15 residues. CDR3 region: CASSEGTSLTETQYF. CDR3 sequence (DNA): TGTGCCAGCAGCGAAGGGACTAGCCTTACAGAGACCCAGTACTTC.

The chain recombines TRBV4-1 with TRBJ2-3; 7 positions match TRBD2. The CDR3 spans 16 residues. Germline CDR1 MGHRA, CDR2 YSYEKL. Trimming cost V 1 base and J 2 bases; bases outside gene matches: 6. The CDR3 here is CASSQGKRGTTDTQYF. CDR3 nucleotides: TGCGCCAGCAGCCAAGGGAAGCGGGGTACCACAGATACGCAGTATTTT.